Following are 4 T cell receptor beta chains from one sample sequenced in a study of response to subunit inactivated influenza vaccine. One entry per CDR3 protein, called by TCRdb with MiXCR from the RT-PCR reads. The sample holds fewer than 750,000 distinct CDR3 sequences, around 13% seen once. The sequencing here drew on PBMCs from blood, taken 12 days after vaccination. All receptors derive from a man between 50 and 59 years old who received an inactivated influenza vaccine.

The chain joins TRBV7-6 to TRBJ2-5, with 10 bases that match TRBD2. There are 15 residues in the CDR3. CDR1 and CDR2 from the germline V gene are SGHVS and FNYEAQ. J lost 5 bases, V lost 7 bases, and 10 bases had no gene match. Written as DNA, the CDR3 is TGTGCCAGCAACCCCATAGCGGGAGGAGGGGAGACCCAGTACTTC. Its translation: CASNPIAGGGETQYF.

The rearrangement uses TRBV20-1 and TRBJ2-7; D is ambiguous. Trimming shortened V by 1 base and J by 2 bases, and 6 bases separated the two germline ends. From germline, CDR1 is DFQATT and CDR2 SNEGSKA (reference sequence). The CDR3 is 12 amino acids. The CDR3 bases are TGCAGTGCTAGAGGTACAGCCTACGAGCAGTACTTC. This translates into CSARGTAYEQYF.

In this sample, this clonotype turned up a few times. This chain uses TRBV14 with TRBJ1-2; the match to TRBD1 covers 8 bases. Germline V gene sequence: CDR1 SGHDN, CDR2 FVKESK. V gave up 3 bases and J gave up 3 bases; unmatched junction bases: 15. The CDR3 is 18 residues long. This CDR3 is CASSHGRDRFSRYYGYTF. The CDR3 DNA is TGTGCCAGCAGCCATGGCCGGGACAGGTTTTCACGATACTATGGCTACACCTTC.

The chain employs TRBV19 and TRBJ2-5; D is unclear. Germline V gives CDR1 LNHDA, CDR2 SQIVND (reference sequence). V was pared by 3 bases and J by 5 bases, with 10 bases between. The CDR3 loop spans 13 amino acids. The CDR3 region has the DNA TGTGCCAGTAGTATGCGGATCTACGAGACCCAGTACTTC. It codes for CASSMRIYETQYF.